The 23 T cell receptor beta chains below all came from one sample that was sequenced in a study of blood T cell repertoires in COVID-19. Method: immunoSEQ multiplex PCR; TCRdb's copy keeps in-frame clones and lacks some. The sample includes more than 200,000 clones, 82% seen only once; the top ten take over 7%. Sequences were obtained from peripheral blood. Receptor source: a woman older than 75 with COVID-19, enrolled during active disease.

The CDR3 coding sequence is TGTGCCAGCAGACAACAGGGGGCGGCTAATGAAAAACTGTTTTTT. Translated: CASRQQGAANEKLFF. J is TRBJ1-4 and V is TRBV28; 9 bases are shared with TRBD1. CDR3 length: 15 residues. Germline lookup yields CDR1 MDHEN and CDR2 SYDVKM. Trimming cost V 6 bases and J 3 bases; bases outside gene matches: 5.

The CDR3 DNA reads TGTGCCAGCAGCTTGGGACAGGGGTACACTGAAGCTTTCTTT. Translated: CASSLGQGYTEAFF. The chain combines TRBV5-5 with TRBJ1-1, with 8 bases that match TRBD1. The ends lost 0 bases at V and 3 bases at J; junction bases unmatched: 1. Germline V CDR1 and CDR2: SGHKS, YYEKEE (reference sequence). The CDR3 length is 14 residues.

The chain uses TRBV4-3 and TRBJ2-1; 12 positions match TRBD2. Germline CDR1 reads LGHNA; CDR2 reads YSLEER. The V gene end was trimmed by 3 bases and the J gene end by 6 bases; junction bases not matched to a gene: 9. The CDR3 spans 17 residues. Here the CDR3 DNA reads TGCGCCAGCAGCCAGGAACCCCCGACTAGCGGGAGCAATGAGCAGTTCTTC. It codes for CASSQEPPTSGSNEQFF.

This chain joins TRBV11-2 and TRBJ1-1; no firm D call. Per the germline V gene, CDR1 is SGHAT and CDR2 is FQNNGV. The CDR3 consists of 12 residues. Trimming removed 4 bases from V and 4 bases from J, with 7 bases in between. CDR3 sequence: CASSYRGTEAFF. In DNA, the CDR3 is TGTGCCAGCAGCTACCGGGGCACTGAAGCTTTCTTT.

The rearrangement uses TRBV2 and TRBJ1-4, with 11 bases that match TRBD1. V trimming: 3 bases; J trimming: 5 bases; junction bases outside the gene matches: 2. This CDR3 region has 15 residues. Per germline, CDR1 SNHLY and CDR2 FYNNEI. The CDR3 sequence is CASSEGQGVNEKLFF. As DNA, the CDR3 is TGTGCCAGCAGTGAGGGACAGGGGGTAAATGAAAAACTGTTTTTT.

The chain combines TRBV18 with TRBJ2-3; 10 bases are shared with TRBD2. CDR1 KGHSH and CDR2 LQKENI come from the germline V gene. The CDR3 is made up of 16 amino acids. V lost 3 bases, J lost 2 bases, and 5 bases stayed unmatched. CDR3 nucleotide sequence: TGTGCCAGCTCACCCCTGCTAGCGGGAGACACAGATACGCAGTATTTT. Translation gives CASSPLLAGDTDTQYF.

The chain carries TRBV28 and TRBJ2-4; 7 bases agree with TRBD1. CDR1 MDHEN and CDR2 SYDVKM come from the germline V gene. The CDR3 runs to 15 residues. V trimming: 2 bases; J trimming: 7 bases; junction bases outside the gene matches: 8. CDR3 in amino acids: CASSLGTAGSNIQYF. CDR3 DNA: TGTGCCAGCAGTTTAGGGACAGCCGGGTCGAACATTCAGTACTTC. The variable domain in full, with the rest retrieved from reference TRBV28 and TRBJ2-4, is DVKVTQSSRYLVKRTGEKVFLECVQDMDHENMFWYRQDPGLGLRLIYFSYDVKMKEKGDIPEGYSVSREKKERFSLILESASTNQTSMYLCASSLGTAGSNIQYFGAGTRLSVL.

The chain links TRBV30 to TRBJ1-6; D is unclear. CDR3 length: 17 residues. The germline V and J ends were trimmed by 4 bases and 1 base, with 17 bases remaining between them. The germline V gene has CDR1 GTSNPN and CDR2 SVGIG (reference sequence). The CDR3 region is CAWKQQPDGSYNSPLHF. DNA for the CDR3: TGTGCCTGGAAACAGCAGCCTGATGGGTCCTATAATTCACCCCTCCACTTT.

A single count supports this clone. The V gene is TRBV3-1 (or the pseudogene TRBV3-2), the J gene TRBJ2-7, with 8 nucleotides matching TRBD2. Germline CDR1 is LGHDT and CDR2 is YNNKEL (reference sequence). J was trimmed by 7 bases and V by 4 bases; bases with no gene match: 12. CDR3 length: 15 residues. The CDR3 nucleotides read TGTGCCAGCAGCCTTCCCAGTAGCGGGAAACAAGAGCAGTACTTC. Its translation: CASSLPSSGKQEQYF.

The rearrangement links TRBV7-2 to TRBJ2-5; 13 bases are a match to TRBD2. The junction had 2 bases not matched to a gene; V was cut back by 5 bases and J by 5 bases. Germline V lookup: CDR1 SGHTA, CDR2 FQGNSA. This CDR3 contains 14 residues. The CDR3: CASSTSGRVETQYF. The CDR3 region has the DNA TGTGCCAGCAGCACTAGCGGGAGGGTTGAGACCCAGTACTTC.

This chain links TRBV6-6 with TRBJ2-1, with D maybe TRBD2 (6 bases). Germline V gene sequence: CDR1 MNHNY, CDR2 SVGAGI (reference sequence). V was pared by 4 bases and J by 7 bases, with 14 bases between. CDR3 length: 14 amino acids. CDR3 bases: TGTGCCAGCAGTTTACTTGGGGGACTGAATGAGCAGTTCTTC. It yields the protein CASSLLGGLNEQFF.

The chain employs TRBV7-2 and TRBJ2-7, with D maybe TRBD2 (5 bases). The CDR3 totals 12 residues. Germline loops: CDR1 SGHTA, CDR2 FQGNSA. V was cut by 3 bases and J by 3 bases, with 6 bases left in between. CDR3 DNA sequence: TGTGCCAGCAGCTTCGGGGTCTACGAGCAGTACTTC. Translated, it gives CASSFGVYEQYF.

This clone appeared once. V and J are TRBV21-1 and TRBJ2-2; the table gives TRBD2 as D, unverified against the DNA. TRBV21-1 is a pseudogene segment. The CDR3 is made up of 11 amino acids. For the CDR3, the DNA is TGTGCCACCCGTAATTGCGGGGAGCTGTTTTTT. As protein: CATRNCGELFF.

In its sample, this clone was seen a few times. V and J are TRBV3-1 (or the pseudogene TRBV3-2) and TRBJ1-2, with 8 bases lining up with TRBD1. This CDR3 region has 16 residues. J gave up 4 bases and V 3 bases, and 10 bases lay outside the gene matches. CDR1 is LGHDT and CDR2 is YNNKEL in the germline V gene (reference sequence). CDR3 DNA: TGTGCCAGCAGCCACGGACAGGGAGGGTCGGCCTATGGCTACACCTTC. This translates into CASSHGQGGSAYGYTF.

The genes are TRBV28 and TRBJ2-5, with TRBD1 matching over 8 bases. The CDR3 covers 16 residues. The germline V gene encodes CDR1 MDHEN and CDR2 SYDVKM. Trimming removed 5 bases from V and 5 bases from J; junction bases left unmatched: 13. The CDR3 region has the DNA TGTGCCAGCAGTATACGGACAGGGCGTCTCGTGGAGACCCAGTACTTC. Encoded protein: CASSIRTGRLVETQYF.

The chain links TRBV5-5 to TRBJ2-1, with 12 bases that match TRBD2. With V trimmed by 0 bases and J by 3 bases, 7 bases remained unmatched. CDR1 is SGHKS and CDR2 is YYEKEE in the germline V gene (reference sequence). This CDR3 region has 18 residues. This CDR3 reads CASSLALAGGPGYNEQFF. In DNA, the CDR3 is TGTGCCAGCAGCTTGGCCCTAGCGGGAGGGCCCGGCTACAATGAGCAGTTCTTC.

CDR3 amino acids: CATSDLSGSRYTQYF. The CDR3 DNA reads TGTGCCACCAGTGATTTGAGCGGGAGTAGGTATACGCAGTATTTT. The chain carries TRBV24-1 and TRBJ2-3, with TRBD2 matching 8 bases. This CDR3 region has 15 residues. The J segment lost 7 bases and the V segment lost 0 bases, leaving 5 bases of the junction unmatched. Germline V gene sequence: CDR1 KGHDR, CDR2 SFDVKD.

This chain connects TRBV5-1 to TRBJ1-6; D not resolved. This CDR3 is 14 amino acids long. V was trimmed by 2 bases and J by 9 bases, leaving 12 bases between them. Germline loops: CDR1 SGHRS, CDR2 YFSETQ. As DNA, the CDR3 is TGCGCCAGCAGCTTTGGACGCGGGAGTTCACCCCTCCACTTT. Its translation: CASSFGRGSSPLHF.

V usage is TRBV9 and J usage is TRBJ2-3, with D possibly being TRBD2 (6 bases). V was trimmed by 4 bases and J by 6 bases, leaving 15 bases between them. There are 14 residues in the CDR3. In germline, CDR1 is SGDLS, CDR2 YYNGEE. The CDR3 DNA follows: TGTGCCAGCAGCTCGGGGGACTGGAGGGATACGCAGTATTTT. Amino acid sequence: CASSSGDWRDTQYF.

The CDR3 nucleotides are TGTGCCAGCAGCCCCCAGGGTCACAGCACAGATACGCAGTATTTT. It codes for CASSPQGHSTDTQYF. The chain employs TRBV3-1 (or the pseudogene TRBV3-2) and TRBJ2-3; maybe TRBD1 (5 bases). V dropped 4 bases and J dropped 0 bases, with 11 bases sitting between them. Germline-derived CDR1 and CDR2 are LGHDT and YNNKEL (reference sequence). The CDR3 contains 15 residues.

The count of this clone is one. J is TRBJ2-7 and V is TRBV6-5; 9 bases are shared with TRBD2. Germline CDR1 is MNHEY and CDR2 is SVGAGI. This CDR3 is built from 15 residues. Germline trimming cut 0 bases from V and 4 bases from J; bases unmatched to any gene: 4. The CDR3 DNA is TGTGCCAGCAGTTACTCCGCTAGCGGGATGTACGAGCAGTACTTC. Translation gives CASSYSASGMYEQYF.

This clone has a handful of counts. The chain carries TRBV3-1 (or the pseudogene TRBV3-2) and TRBJ2-5, with 9 nucleotides matching TRBD1. The junction had 7 bases not matched to a gene; V was cut back by 4 bases and J by 4 bases. The CDR3 runs 15 residues. Germline lookup yields CDR1 LGHDT and CDR2 YNNKEL (reference sequence). This CDR3 reads CASSPAGQGGETQYF. In nucleotides, the CDR3 is TGTGCCAGCAGCCCCGCGGGACAGGGAGGAGAGACCCAGTACTTC.

This rearrangement joins TRBV19 to TRBJ2-2; D unclear. The CDR3 extends over 13 amino acids. The V gene's germline CDR1 is LNHDA and CDR2 SQIVND (reference sequence). The V gene lost 10 bases and the J gene lost 6 bases, with 15 bases spanning the gap. The CDR3 sequence: CATSQASPGELFF. As DNA, the CDR3 is TGTGCCACCTCACAAGCGAGTCCCGGGGAGCTGTTTTTT.